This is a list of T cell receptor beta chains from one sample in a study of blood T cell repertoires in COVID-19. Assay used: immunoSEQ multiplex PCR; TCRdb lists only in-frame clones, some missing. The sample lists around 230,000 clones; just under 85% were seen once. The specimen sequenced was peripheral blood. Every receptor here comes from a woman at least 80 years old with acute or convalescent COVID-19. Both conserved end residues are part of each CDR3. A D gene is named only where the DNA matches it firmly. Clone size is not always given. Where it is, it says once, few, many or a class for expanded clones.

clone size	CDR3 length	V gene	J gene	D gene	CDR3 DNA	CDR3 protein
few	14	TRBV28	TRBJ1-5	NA	TGTGCCAGCAACAAACAGGGTCCCAATCAGCCCCAGCATTTT	CASNKQGPNQPQHF
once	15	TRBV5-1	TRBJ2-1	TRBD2	TGCGCCAGCAGCTTGCCCGGGACTAGCGTAAATGAGCAGTTCTTC	CASSLPGTSVNEQFF
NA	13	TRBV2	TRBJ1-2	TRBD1	TGTGCCAGCAGCGCGGACAGGAGGAATGGCTACACCTTC	CASSADRRNGYTF
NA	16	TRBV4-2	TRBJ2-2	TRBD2	TGTGCCACTGGCAAGAGTCTAGCGGCGAACACCGGGGAGCTGTTTTTT	CATGKSLAANTGELFF
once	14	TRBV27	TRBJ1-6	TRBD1	TGTGCCAGCAGAGATCGGGACAGTCGTTCACCCCTCCACTTT	CASRDRDSRSPLHF
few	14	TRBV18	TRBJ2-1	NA	TGTGCCAGCTCACCTCAGGGCTCCTACAATGAGCAGTTCTTC	CASSPQGSYNEQFF
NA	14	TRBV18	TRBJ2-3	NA	TGTGCCAGCTCACCGTCTACCCACACAGATACGCAGTATTTT	CASSPSTHTDTQYF
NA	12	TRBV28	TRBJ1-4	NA	TGTGCCAGCAACGGCAGCGACGAAAAACTGTTTTTT	CASNGSDEKLFF
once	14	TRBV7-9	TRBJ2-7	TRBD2	TGTGCCAGCAGCCAGGGACTAGCCGGCGATAATGCCTACTTC	CASSQGLAGDNAYF
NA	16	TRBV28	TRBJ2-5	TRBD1	TGTGCCAGCAGTACTGGGGACAGGGGGCATGGAGAGACCCAGTACTTC	CASSTGDRGHGETQYF
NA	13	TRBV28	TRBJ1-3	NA	TGTGCCAGCAGCGACAGGCCCGGAAACACCATATATTTT	CASSDRPGNTIYF
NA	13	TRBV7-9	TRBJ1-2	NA	TGTGCCAGCAACTCGGCGGGGTACTATGGCTACACCTTC	CASNSAGYYGYTF
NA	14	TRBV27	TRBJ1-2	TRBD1	TGTGCCAGCAGTTTGGCAGGGGGCGACTATGGCTACACCTTC	CASSLAGGDYGYTF
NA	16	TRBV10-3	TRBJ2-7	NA	TGTGCCATCAGTGAGTCTCGACAGGTTAAGTCCTACGAGCAGTACTTC	CAISESRQVKSYEQYF
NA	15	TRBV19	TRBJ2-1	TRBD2	TGTGCCAGTCGGACTAGCGGGGGGTCTCCGGGTGAGCAGTTCTTC	CASRTSGGSPGEQFF
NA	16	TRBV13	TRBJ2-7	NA	TGTGCCAGCAGCTTAGCGGGCGGGGCTCTCCTGGACGAGCAGTACTTC	CASSLAGGALLDEQYF
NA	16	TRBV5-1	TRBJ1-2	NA	TGCGCCAGCAGCTTGGATCCAGGGACTACCAACTATGGCTACACCTTC	CASSLDPGTTNYGYTF
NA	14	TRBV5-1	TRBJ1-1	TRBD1	TGCGCCAGCAGCTTGGAAGGCAGGGGGACTGAAGCTTTCTTT	CASSLEGRGTEAFF
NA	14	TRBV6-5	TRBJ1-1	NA	TGTGCCAGCAGTTATCAAGCTGCGGGCACTGAAGCTTTCTTT	CASSYQAAGTEAFF
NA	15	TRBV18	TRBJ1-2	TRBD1	TGTGCCAGCTCACGCGGACAGGGAAAGAACTATGGCTACACCTTC	CASSRGQGKNYGYTF
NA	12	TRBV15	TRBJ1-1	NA	TGTGCCACCAGCCCGTTGAACACTGAAGCTTTCTTT	CATSPLNTEAFF
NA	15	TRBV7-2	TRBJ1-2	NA	TGTGCCAGCAGCTTAAATGACAAAGCTAACTATGGCTACACCTTC	CASSLNDKANYGYTF
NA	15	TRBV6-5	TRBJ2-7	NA	TGTGCCAGCAGTTACTCGATTGGGCCCTCCTACGAGCAGTACTTC	CASSYSIGPSYEQYF
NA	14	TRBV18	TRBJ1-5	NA	TGTGCCAGCTCAGGGGCAGATAGCAATCAGCCCCAGCATTTT	CASSGADSNQPQHF
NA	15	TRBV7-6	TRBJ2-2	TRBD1	TGTGCCAGCAGCCGGACAGGGACGAACACCGGGGAGCTGTTTTTT	CASSRTGTNTGELFF
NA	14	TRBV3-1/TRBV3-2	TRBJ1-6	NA	TGTGCCAGCAGCCCCGCGGTATCGAATTCACCCCTCCACTTT	CASSPAVSNSPLHF
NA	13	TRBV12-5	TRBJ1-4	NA	TGTGCTAGTGGTTTGTCGGGTACGGAAAAACTGTTTTTT	CASGLSGTEKLFF
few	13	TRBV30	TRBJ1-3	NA	TGTGCCTGGAGAATGAGCTCTGGAAACACCATATATTTT	CAWRMSSGNTIYF
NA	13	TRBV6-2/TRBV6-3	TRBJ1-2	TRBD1	TGTGCCAGCAGTCGGGACAGTTCTCGAGGCTACACCTTC	CASSRDSSRGYTF
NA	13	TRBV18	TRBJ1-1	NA	TGTGCCAGCTCACTCGACAGGAACACTGAAGCTTTCTTT	CASSLDRNTEAFF
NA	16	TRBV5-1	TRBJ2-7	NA	TGCGCCAGCAGCTTGGTGTTTGGACAGAACTCCTACGAGCAGTACTTC	CASSLVFGQNSYEQYF
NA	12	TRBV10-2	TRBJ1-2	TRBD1	TGCGCCAGCTGGGACAGAGCCTATGGCTACACCTTC	CASWDRAYGYTF